A single sample gave rise to the 8 T cell receptor beta chains below, sequenced in a study of PD-1 blockade in classical Hodgkin lymphoma. Time point here: cycle 4 day 1 (C4D1), after five to seven weeks of nivolumab. Each and every patient relapsed after autologous stem cell transplantation, and patients got differing brentuximab vedotin exposure. Magnetic negative selection of thawed PBMCs was the method by which CD4+ T cells were purified. Sequencing was performed with immunoSEQ multiplex PCR; in TCRdb, only in-frame clones are kept and a portion is missing. The sample carries under 13,000 clones, about 70% recorded once. The starting material was CD4+ T cells from blood, obtained before the fourth cycle of nivolumab. The source is a human donor with classical Hodgkin lymphoma.

The chain employs TRBV21-1 and TRBJ1-1; the table assigns TRBD1, which was not confirmed against the DNA. TRBV21-1 corresponds to a pseudogene. The CDR3 spans 15 residues. CDR3 sequence reads: CASSHRCELDTEAFF. The CDR3 region has the DNA TGTGCCAGCAGCCACAGGTGTGAATTAGACACTGAAGCTTTCTTT.

This chain links TRBV14 with TRBJ2-3; D remains ambiguous. CDR1 is SGHDN and CDR2 is FVKESK in the germline V gene. The length of the CDR3 is 16 residues. Trimming took off 1 base at V and 1 base at J, with 12 bases between the two ends. CDR3 coding DNA: TGTGCCAGCAGCCAAGGGGCAGCCTTCCGCACAGATACGCAGTATTTT. Translation gives CASSQGAAFRTDTQYF.

This rearrangement joins TRBV7-3 to TRBJ2-3; TRBD1 aligns across 11 bases. V shed 0 bases and J 4 bases; nucleotides not matched to a gene: 18. This CDR3 has 21 residues. Germline assignment: CDR1 SGHTA and CDR2 FQGTGA. The CDR3 DNA reads as TGTGCCAGCAGCTTAACGGCCCGGACAGGGGGCCGATTTAGTTCTGCAGATACGCAGTATTTT. Protein product: CASSLTARTGGRFSSADTQYF. Based on the CDR3 plus reference TRBV7-3 and TRBJ2-3, the full variable domain is GAGVSQTPSNKVTEKGKYVELRCDPISGHTALYWYRQSLGQGPEFLIYFQGTGAADDSGLPNDRFFAVRPEGSVSTLKIQRTERGDSAVYLCASSLTARTGGRFSSADTQYFGPGTRLTVL.

The J gene is TRBJ1-4, the V gene TRBV5-1; D perhaps matches TRBD1 (5 bases). This CDR3 is built from 13 residues. V gave up 6 bases and J gave up 5 bases, with 11 bases separating them. Germline V lookup: CDR1 SGHRS, CDR2 YFSETQ. This chain's CDR3 is CASTWGENEKLFF. CDR3 DNA sequence: TGCGCCAGCACCTGGGGGGAGAATGAAAAACTGTTTTTT.

This rearrangement joins TRBV20-1 to TRBJ2-5, with a tentative D call TRBD2 (5 bases). CDR1 is DFQATT, CDR2 SNEGSKA, per germline (reference sequence). The germline V and J ends were trimmed by 7 bases and 5 bases, with 11 bases remaining between them. The CDR3 length is 11 residues. The CDR3 reads CSETKRETQYF. The CDR3, as DNA: TGCAGTGAGACTAAGAGGGAGACCCAGTACTTC.

V is TRBV11-3 and J is TRBJ2-2, with D unclear. The CDR3 contains 15 residues. Between the trimmed V and J ends, which lost 1 base and 2 bases, there was a span of 8 bases. Germline CDR1 SGHNT, CDR2 YENEEA. The CDR3 DNA sequence: TGTGCCAGCAGCTTAGGACATCTAAACACCGGGGAGCTGTTTTTT. Translating gives CASSLGHLNTGELFF.

This clone has only one observation. The J gene is TRBJ1-1, the V gene TRBV28; no definite D call. Trimming left V 8 bases short and J 6 bases short, with 16 bases between. The CDR3 is 13 residues long. The germline CDR1 and CDR2 sequences are MDHEN and SYDVKM. CDR3 region: CASSVGISSEAFF. The CDR3 nucleotides read TGTGCCAGCTCAGTTGGGATAAGTTCTGAAGCTTTCTTT.

The chain recombines TRBV7-9 with TRBJ1-3; perhaps TRBD1 as D (5 bases). V was clipped by 0 bases and J by 0 bases, with 9 bases between them. The CDR3 is 16 residues long. Germline V gene sequence: CDR1 SEHNR, CDR2 FQNEAQ (reference sequence). The CDR3 reads CASSLAGTDSGNTIYF. The DNA of the CDR3 is TGTGCCAGCAGCTTAGCCGGGACCGACTCTGGAAACACCATATATTTT.